This T cell receptor (beta chain) appears in the sequencing data of a study of T cell repertoires in aging, cancer and after chemotherapy. Per the germline V gene, CDR1 is LNHDA and CDR2 is SQIVND (reference sequence). V shed 6 bases and J shed 8 bases, with 13 bases lying between them. The CDR3 is made up of 13 amino acids. TCR beta rearrangements were amplified from peripheral blood genomic DNA. Rearranged V-D-J TRB sequences were amplified with a mixed TRB-A/B primer pool. TCRdb reanalysed the multiplex PCR reads using MiXCR and keeps one entry per CDR3 protein. The sample lists 5,000 or so distinct CDR3 sequences, around a fifth occurring once.

The sequence derives from a human donor in good health. The donor label of this sample is uncertain. Sequencing input: blood. This chain joins TRBV19 and TRBJ1-4, with TRBD1 as a possible D gene (5 bases). CDR3 coding DNA: TGTGCCAGTAGGCCAGGGACGAGCGAAAAACTGTTTTTT. It is translated as CASRPGTSEKLFF.